These 2 T cell receptor beta chains were all obtained from the same sample, sequenced in a study of blood T cell repertoires in COVID-19. The assay was immunoSEQ multiplex PCR, and TCRdb's table has in-frame clones only and misses some. The sample lists around 240,000 clones, 80% to 90% occurring once. The sequenced material came from PBMCs or T cells enriched from blood (not recorded which). The receptors originated from a man aged 50-60 years who had been exposed to COVID-19.

The rearrangement joins TRBV27 to TRBJ1-2; 10 positions match TRBD1. V shed 0 bases and J 6 bases; nucleotides not matched to a gene: 1. The germline V gene has CDR1 MNHEY and CDR2 SMNVEV (reference sequence). This CDR3 has 14 residues. The CDR3: CASSLSGTGDGYTF. The CDR3 DNA reads TGTGCCAGCAGTTTATCCGGGACAGGGGATGGCTACACCTTC.

The gene calls are TRBV6-5 and TRBJ1-1, with a tentative D call TRBD1 (5 bases). Germline V gene sequence: CDR1 MNHEY, CDR2 SVGAGI. The CDR3 has 12 residues. V dropped 5 bases and J dropped 7 bases, with 11 bases sitting between them. CDR3 protein: CASSPGQFEAFF. DNA for the CDR3: TGTGCCAGCAGTCCAGGGCAATTTGAAGCTTTCTTT.